This T cell receptor beta chain stems from a study of beta chain features in type 1 diabetes. Overall study results and limits: Researchers report that Type 1 diabetes patients had moderately but significantly shorter TCRB CDR3s across all four CD4+ subsets.

Trimming at V came to 5 bases and at J to 6 bases, leaving 8 bases not matched to a gene. Germline V gives CDR1 SQVTM, CDR2 ANQGSEA. The CDR3 has 14 residues. The isolated RNA, all of it, was reverse transcribed, so expressed TCRB transcripts were what got sequenced. The study obtained an average of around 910,000 reads from stem cell-like memory T cell samples. Sequenced by immunoSEQ multiplex PCR; TCRdb stores in-frame clones only, minus some. Found here are about 47,000 clones, 35% to 55% of them singletons; the top ten hold 0.1% to 0.15%. This clone has a handful of counts. What it binds is not known.

Sequences were obtained from stem cell memory CD4+ T cells from blood. The V call is TRBV29-1, the J call TRBJ1-5, with TRBD1 matching 9 bases. The sequence derives from a man under 40 with type 1 diabetes. CDR3 protein: CSVSGQGMGQPQHF. CDR3 DNA: TGCAGCGTTTCCGGACAGGGGATGGGTCAGCCCCAGCATTTT.